Below, one T cell receptor beta chain is given with its context. This clonotype occurred a few times. Its specific antigen is unknown. No per-base quality is available; no much larger clone lies one base away. The method behind the library was PCR. TCRdb records Illumina HiSeq 2500 as the sequencer. Molecular barcoding was employed in the preparation of TCR libraries, with unique molecular identifiers being used to normalize TCRbeta repertoire quantification. The public reads were run again by TCRdb, first through fastp at Q25 and then through MiXCR, and only productive beta chains were kept. A single entry per CDR3 protein holds the most common genes and DNA from its merged rows. This sample has about 610,000 distinct CDR3 sequences in its table, and over 9.5% of those were observed once. The top ten clones comprise 4% of the sample. The record originates from a study of T-cell reconstitution after alpha-beta-depleted transplantation in children (dated by TCRdb to 2016 to 2017). Concerning the study at large: Using TCR repertoire profiling, the study followed T-cell immune reconstitution in a quantitative way in children after TCRalphabeta/CD19-depleted allogeneic hematopoietic cell transplantation.

CDR1 and CDR2 (SGHTA, FQGNSA) derive from the germline V gene. Measured from the cysteine to the phenylalanine, the CDR3 is 17 residues long. The retained sequence is limited to the CDR3, 51 bases, with the frame set at the first base. After removal of 5 bases from V and 0 bases from J, the junction retains 9 bases not matched to a gene. This receptor was identified in a human donor who donated a stem cell graft to a child with acute myeloid leukemia. In this chain, TRBV7-2 is recombined with TRBJ2-1; 8 junctional bases match TRBD2. The sample consisted of PBMCs from the stem cell graft donor, taken from the stem cell graft. The CDR3 protein is CASSLDAGTSSYNEQFF. The DNA sequence is given as TGTGCCAGCAGCCTAGACGCCGGGACTAGCTCCTACAATGAGCAGTTCTTC. Joined to the reference TRBV7-2 and TRBJ2-1 proteins, this CDR3 gives the full variable domain: GAGVSQSPSNKVTEKGKDVELRCDPISGHTALYWYRQSLGQGLEFLIYFQGNSAPDKSGLPSDRFSAERTGGSVSTLTIQRTQQEDSAVYLCASSLDAGTSSYNEQFFGPGTRLTVL.